The 23 T cell receptor beta chains reported below all come from one sample, sequenced in a study of blood T cell repertoires in COVID-19. Some clones are missing from TCRdb's copy, which holds only in-frame ones; the method was immunoSEQ multiplex PCR. The repertoire holds around 200,000 clones, with approximately 85% as singletons. The sample consisted of peripheral blood. The receptor source for this set is a woman older than 75 with acute or convalescent COVID-19.

V usage is TRBV24-1 and J usage is TRBJ2-7, with 8 bases lining up with TRBD1. CDR1 and CDR2 from the germline V gene are KGHDR and SFDVKD. This CDR3 is built from 14 residues. The V segment lost 9 bases and the J segment 3 bases; nucleotides outside the gene matches: 9. In nucleotides, the CDR3 is TGTGCCACCGCGTCGGGCAGGGGGCACTACGAGCAGTACTTC. Protein: CATASGRGHYEQYF.

The chain recombines TRBV27 with TRBJ1-6; TRBD1 matches at 8 bases. Germline CDR1 MNHEY, CDR2 SMNVEV (reference sequence). This CDR3 is 14 amino acids long. V gave up 7 bases and J gave up 6 bases; unmatched junction bases: 5. The DNA of the CDR3 is TGTGCCAGCACACGGACAGGGCCTAATTCACCCCTCCACTTT. Encoded protein: CASTRTGPNSPLHF.

The rearrangement joins TRBV7-8 to TRBJ1-5; a weak D match, TRBD1 (6 bases). The CDR3 loop spans 15 amino acids. V lost 1 base to trimming and J lost 6 bases, with 13 bases between them. Germline lookup yields CDR1 SGHVS and CDR2 FQNEAQ. The CDR3 spells CASSLGPLDSQPQHF. The CDR3 nucleotides read TGTGCCAGCAGCTTAGGCCCTTTGGACAGTCAGCCCCAGCATTTT.

The chain employs TRBV5-1 and TRBJ1-4; tentative D call: TRBD1 (6 bases). The CDR3 contains 13 residues. Germline CDR1 is SGHRS and CDR2 is YFSETQ. Trimming took off 9 bases at V and 3 bases at J, with 12 bases between the two ends. CDR3 coding DNA: TGCGCCACCCGCGGACAGCCTAATGAAAAACTGTTTTTT. Amino acid sequence: CATRGQPNEKLFF.

The chain has TRBV18 and TRBJ2-7, with D tentatively TRBD2 (6 bases). The CDR3 loop spans 15 amino acids. The V gene lost 6 bases and the J gene lost 0 bases, with 15 bases spanning the gap. The V gene's germline CDR1 is KGHSH and CDR2 LQKENI. This CDR3 reads CASSEGLESSYEQYF. CDR3 sequence (DNA): TGTGCCAGCTCCGAGGGACTGGAGAGCTCCTACGAGCAGTACTTC.

The chain combines TRBV6-5 with TRBJ1-4; a weak D match, TRBD1 (6 bases). CDR3 length: 13 residues. Between the trimmed V and J ends, which lost 6 bases and 10 bases, there was a span of 15 bases. Germline CDR1 reads MNHEY; CDR2 reads SVGAGI. This chain's CDR3 is CASSTREGGKLFF. DNA of the CDR3: TGTGCCAGCAGCACCCGGGAGGGGGGAAAACTGTTTTTT.

The chain couples TRBV5-5 to TRBJ1-1; no definite D call. This CDR3 has 12 amino acids. V was clipped by 0 bases and J by 11 bases, with 11 bases between them. Germline assignment: CDR1 SGHKS and CDR2 YYEKEE (reference sequence). The CDR3: CASSLDGVFAFF. CDR3 in DNA: TGTGCCAGCAGCTTGGACGGGGTATTTGCTTTCTTT.

The V call is TRBV7-2, the J call TRBJ1-2, with a tentative D call TRBD1 (6 bases). V lost 0 bases and J lost 8, with 10 bases in between. The V gene's germline CDR1 is SGHTA and CDR2 FQGNSA. The CDR3 consists of 13 residues. This chain's CDR3 is CASSLATGRGYTF. The CDR3 coding sequence is TGTGCCAGCAGCTTAGCGACAGGACGCGGCTACACCTTC.

This clone was seen only once. V and J are TRBV5-1 and TRBJ2-5; 7 nucleotides agree with TRBD2. In germline, CDR1 is SGHRS, CDR2 YFSETQ. Trimming took 4 bases from V and 5 from J; bases not matched to a gene: 14. This CDR3 region has 16 residues. CDR3 DNA sequence: TGCGCCAGCAGCCTCTCCTTGGGCGGGAGCGGGGAGACCCAGTACTTC. Protein product: CASSLSLGGSGETQYF.

This chain connects TRBV7-2 to TRBJ2-7, with 8 nucleotides matching TRBD2. The CDR3 is 14 residues long. CDR1 is SGHTA and CDR2 is FQGNSA in the germline V gene. The J segment lost 7 bases and the V segment lost 3 bases, leaving 8 bases of the junction unmatched. CDR3 protein: CASSFSGTSREQYF. DNA for the CDR3: TGTGCCAGCAGCTTCTCCGGGACTAGTCGGGAGCAGTACTTC.

The chain uses TRBV7-2 and TRBJ2-7; a possible D gene is TRBD2 (5 bases). Germline CDR1 is SGHTA and CDR2 is FQGNSA. The CDR3 sequence is 15 residues long. Trimming pared 1 base from V and 3 bases from J, leaving 13 bases between. CDR3 nucleotide sequence: TGTGCCAGCAGCTTAGTTCCGGGATTTAGCTACGAGCAGTACTTC. It is translated as CASSLVPGFSYEQYF.

This clone was observed a handful of times. The chain is built from TRBV6-5 and TRBJ2-7; D call uncertain. Germline CDR1 and CDR2: MNHEY and SVGAGI. V was shortened by 4 bases and J by 2 bases, with 18 bases between the two germline ends. The CDR3 is made up of 16 amino acids. The chain's CDR3 is CASSLGPPENTYEQYF. The CDR3 nucleotides are TGTGCCAGCAGTTTAGGCCCGCCGGAGAACACCTACGAGCAGTACTTC.

The chain is built from TRBV3-1 (or the pseudogene TRBV3-2) and TRBJ1-6; D ambiguous. CDR3 length equals 17 residues. The germline V gene has CDR1 LGHDT and CDR2 YNNKEL (reference sequence). Trimming left V 2 bases short and J 7 bases short, with 18 bases between. CDR3 nucleotides: TGTGCCAGCAGCCAATTGACCAACTCCGGGAGAAATTCACCCCTCCACTTT. As protein: CASSQLTNSGRNSPLHF.

The V call is TRBV6-5, the J call TRBJ2-6, with TRBD1 as a possible D gene (6 bases). The CDR3 has 15 amino acids. CDR1 is MNHEY, CDR2 SVGAGI, per germline. Trimming removed 4 bases at V and 0 bases at J, with 7 bases between. Here the CDR3 DNA reads TGTGCCAGCAGTTTCAGGGGCTCTGGGGCCAACGTCCTGACTTTC. This codes for CASSFRGSGANVLTF.

V is TRBV6-5 and J is TRBJ2-2, with 7 bases identical to TRBD1. In germline, CDR1 is MNHEY, CDR2 SVGAGI. The CDR3 spans 15 residues. V trimming: 6 bases; J trimming: 4 bases; junction bases outside the gene matches: 8. CDR3 sequence reads: CASRRTGAGTGELFF. The CDR3 DNA sequence: TGTGCCAGCAGGCGAACAGGGGCGGGCACCGGGGAGCTGTTTTTT.

This chain connects TRBV7-7 to TRBJ2-1; the match to TRBD2 covers 14 bases. The CDR3 spans 15 residues. CDR1 and CDR2 from the germline V gene are SSHAT and FNYEAQ (reference sequence). The junction had 0 bases not matched to a gene; V was cut back by 3 bases and J by 5 bases. This chain's CDR3 is CASSLGLAGDNEQFF. DNA for the CDR3: TGTGCCAGCAGCTTGGGACTAGCGGGAGACAATGAGCAGTTCTTC.

This clone appeared a few times. The chain uses TRBV15 and TRBJ1-3; no clear D gene. The CDR3 contains 17 residues. Looked up from germline, CDR1 is LNHNV and CDR2 is YYDKDF (reference sequence). Trimming removed 0 bases at V and 0 bases at J, with 12 bases between. CDR3 loop: CATSRDRSRSSGNTIYF. In DNA form, the CDR3 reads TGTGCCACCAGCAGAGATCGGTCGCGTAGCTCTGGAAACACCATATATTTT.

The chain recombines TRBV3-1 (or the pseudogene TRBV3-2) with TRBJ1-6, with D hard to call. V lost 1 base and J lost 10, with 11 bases in between. Germline CDR1 LGHDT, CDR2 YNNKEL (reference sequence). This CDR3 is 14 amino acids long. CDR3 in amino acids: CASSQARVVSPLHF. CDR3 coding DNA: TGTGCCAGCAGCCAAGCTCGGGTCGTCTCACCCCTCCACTTT.

The rearrangement joins TRBV19 to TRBJ1-2; the match to TRBD1 covers 8 bases. CDR3 size: 12 residues. Trimming at V came to 10 bases and at J to 8 bases, leaving 9 bases not matched to a gene. Looked up from germline, CDR1 is LNHDA and CDR2 is SQIVND (reference sequence). CDR3 protein: CAIPTGEGGYTF. The DNA for the CDR3 is TGTGCCATCCCGACAGGGGAGGGCGGCTACACCTTC.

This clone has only a few counts. The chain recombines TRBV7-9 with TRBJ2-7, with D uncertain. CDR3 length equals 12 residues. Germline values: CDR1 SEHNR, CDR2 FQNEAQ (reference sequence). With 2 bases removed from V and 5 bases from J, the gap between germline ends came to 7 bases. CDR3 DNA sequence: TGTGCCAGCAGCTTAATTCTTAACGAGCAGTACTTC. This translates into CASSLILNEQYF.

This chain uses TRBV2 with TRBJ1-1, with 9 bases fitting TRBD1. Germline CDR1 reads SNHLY; CDR2 reads FYNNEI. CDR3 size: 14 residues. V lost 6 bases to trimming and J lost 5 bases; unmatched junction nucleotides: 7. In nucleotides, the CDR3 is TGTGCCAGCAGGATGGGACAGGGTCTTACTGAAGCTTTCTTT. Its translation: CASRMGQGLTEAFF.

In its sample, this clone was seen once. This chain joins TRBV12-5 and TRBJ2-1; D is undetermined. The CDR3 extends over 13 amino acids. The germline V gene encodes CDR1 LGHNT and CDR2 FRNRAP. V was cut by 6 bases and J by 5 bases, with 11 bases left in between. For the CDR3, the DNA is TGTGCTAGTGGCGAGTCTTCCCACAATGAGCAGTTCTTC. Protein sequence: CASGESSHNEQFF.

The rearrangement uses TRBV28 and TRBJ2-7; D perhaps matches TRBD2 (5 bases). The CDR3 contains 12 residues. The germline V gene has CDR1 MDHEN and CDR2 SYDVKM. Between the trimmed V and J ends, which lost 4 bases and 7 bases, there was a span of 11 bases. This CDR3 reads CASSWTGWEQYF. The DNA of the CDR3 is TGTGCCAGCAGTTGGACTGGGTGGGAGCAGTACTTC.